Listed below are T cell receptor beta chains from one sample, sequenced in a study of T-cell reconstitution after alpha-beta-depleted transplantation in children. TCRdb processed the PCR reads anew with MiXCR; each CDR3 protein has one entry. The sample yields fewer than 1 million distinct CDR3 sequences, 15% to 20% seen once. Specimen: PBMCs, mostly from graft donor cells, collected 360 days after TCRalphabeta/CD19-depleted stem cell transplant. All receptors come from a male patient between 5 and 17 years old who had a stem cell transplant for acute lymphoblastic leukemia, so the T cells may come from the graft donor. The CDR3 runs from the conserved cysteine through the conserved F or W. Each record gives: J gene, D gene, V gene, clone size, CDR3 protein, CDR3 DNA. D genes are given only for firm matches. Part of the rows lack a size; the others show once, few, many or a class for expanded clones.

TRBJ2-1 TRBD2 TRBV12-3/TRBV12-4 few CASSHPTSGRVGNEQFF TGTGCCAGCAGTCATCCGACTAGCGGGAGAGTGGGCAATGAGCAGTTCTTC
TRBJ1-1 . TRBV6-6 . CASSWTTNTEAFF TGTGCCAGCAGCTGGACAACGAACACTGAAGCTTTCTTT
TRBJ2-1 TRBD2 TRBV4-2 few CASSQDGAGVNEQFF TGTGCCAGCAGCCAAGATGGAGCGGGAGTCAATGAGCAGTTCTTC
TRBJ2-7 . TRBV10-3 many CAISLAGTSSYEQYF TGTGCCATCAGTCTCGCAGGAACCAGCTCCTACGAGCAGTACTTC
TRBJ2-2 . TRBV1 . CTSSPTFPGELFF TGCACCAGCAGCCCTACCTTCCCGGGGGAGCTGTTTTTT
TRBJ2-5 TRBD2 TRBV12-5 . CASGLPPGLAGIKETQYF TGTGCTAGTGGTTTGCCCCCCGGACTAGCGGGAATCAAAGAGACCCAGTACTTC
TRBJ1-5 TRBD1 TRBV6-5 few CASSYSPRGQGVGNQPQHF TGTGCCAGCAGTTACTCGCCCCGGGGACAGGGAGTAGGCAATCAGCCCCAGCATTTT
TRBJ1-2 TRBD1 TRBV12-3/TRBV12-4 . CASSLQGADYGYTF TGTGCCAGCAGTTTGCAGGGGGCGGACTATGGCTACACCTTC
TRBJ2-7 . TRBV12-3/TRBV12-4 . CASSPRVAGTHYEQYF TGTGCCAGCAGCCCCCGAGTGGCCGGGACTCATTACGAGCAGTACTTC
TRBJ2-7 TRBD1 TRBV10-3 . CAIAPGQGAFYEQYF TGTGCCATCGCCCCGGGACAGGGGGCTTTCTACGAGCAGTACTTC
TRBJ2-7 . TRBV2 . CASTDFETYEQYF TGTGCCAGCACAGACTTCGAGACCTACGAGCAGTACTTC
TRBJ2-3 TRBD1 TRBV12-3/TRBV12-4 few CASTLGGTGGDTQYF TGTGCCAGCACCCTTGGGGGGACAGGGGGAGATACGCAGTATTTT
TRBJ1-5 TRBD1 TRBV4-1 few CASSMTGVNQPQHF TGCGCCAGCAGCATGACAGGGGTCAATCAGCCCCAGCATTTT
TRBJ2-7 TRBD2 TRBV10-3 many CAISEGGLAGGVSRSYEQYF TGTGCCATCAGTGAAGGGGGACTAGCGGGAGGGGTTTCGAGGTCCTACGAGCAGTACTTC
TRBJ2-1 TRBD2 TRBV5-1 few CASSSRTSGSLRHEQFF TGCGCCAGCAGCTCTAGGACTAGCGGGAGTCTACGGCATGAGCAGTTCTTC
TRBJ2-2 . TRBV20-1 few CSASLPPGELFF TGCAGTGCTAGCTTACCCCCCGGGGAGCTGTTTTTT
TRBJ2-7 TRBD2 TRBV28 . CASSPLAGGPWDYEQYF TGTGCCAGCAGTCCCTTAGCGGGAGGGCCGTGGGACTACGAGCAGTACTTC
TRBJ1-6 . TRBV25-1 . CASIGGVRGSPLHF TGTGCCAGCATAGGTGGGGTACGAGGTTCACCCCTCCACTTT
TRBJ2-1 . TRBV7-4 few CASGPGWRNEQFF TGTGCCAGCGGACCCGGCTGGAGAAATGAGCAGTTCTTC
TRBJ2-3 TRBD2 TRBV20-1 many CSARTVLGRATDTQYF TGCAGTGCTAGGACCGTACTAGGGAGGGCCACAGATACGCAGTATTTT
TRBJ1-1 . TRBV6-4 . CASSPRDPRNTEAFF TGTGCCAGCAGTCCGCGGGACCCCAGGAACACTGAAGCTTTCTTT
TRBJ2-3 . TRBV11-2 . CASSLDLSGTQYF TGTGCCAGCAGCTTAGATCTTTCTGGTACGCAGTATTTT
TRBJ2-2 TRBD2 TRBV29-1 many CSVERGVTGELFF TGCAGCGTTGAGCGGGGGGTTACCGGGGAGCTGTTTTTT
TRBJ1-5 . TRBV7-9 . CASSLNERRGGNQPQHF TGTGCCAGCAGCTTAAATGAGAGACGGGGAGGGAATCAGCCCCAGCATTTT
TRBJ2-7 TRBD2 TRBV25-1 . CASSESARTSGSVYEQYF TGTGCCAGCAGTGAATCCGCCCGGACTAGCGGGAGCGTTTACGAGCAGTACTTC
TRBJ1-2 . TRBV25-1 . CASSDLRGGYGYTF TGTGCCAGCAGTGATTTGAGGGGCGGCTATGGCTACACCTTC
TRBJ2-1 . TRBV5-5 few CASSLVGAQGQFF TGTGCCAGCAGCTTGGTTGGGGCACAGGGGCAGTTCTTC
TRBJ2-4 TRBD2 TRBV4-1 few CASSKPTSGQAKNIQYF TGCGCCAGCAGCAAACCGACTAGCGGGCAAGCCAAAAACATTCAGTACTTC
TRBJ2-1 TRBD2 TRBV6-5 . CASSYDLAGGNEQFF TGTGCCAGCAGTTACGATCTAGCGGGGGGCAATGAGCAGTTCTTC
TRBJ2-7 TRBD2 TRBV4-1 few CASSQIAGDSYEQYF TGCGCCAGCAGCCAGATAGCGGGCGACTCCTACGAGCAGTACTTC
TRBJ2-1 TRBD1 TRBV29-1 few CSVEDRDRGWDNEQFF TGCAGCGTTGAGGACCGGGACAGGGGTTGGGACAATGAGCAGTTCTTC
TRBJ1-5 TRBD1 TRBV15 few CATSRDPTGTAFNQPQHF TGTGCCACCAGCAGGGATCCGACCGGGACAGCCTTCAATCAGCCCCAGCATTTT
TRBJ2-7 TRBD1 TRBV5-1 few CASSFTPGQGSYEQYF TGCGCCAGCAGCTTCACACCGGGACAGGGAAGCTACGAGCAGTACTTC
TRBJ2-1 . TRBV24-1 . CATSESPRNEQFF TGTGCCACCAGTGAGTCTCCCCGCAATGAGCAGTTCTTC
TRBJ2-7 . TRBV18 few CASSVQGQTYEQYF TGTGCCAGCTCAGTGCAGGGCCAAACCTACGAGCAGTACTTC
TRBJ2-3 . TRBV20-1 . CSASGGSIGTTDTQYF TGCAGTGCTAGTGGGGGGTCGATAGGTACCACAGATACGCAGTATTTT
TRBJ2-3 . TRBV4-3 . CASSQDRARGRDTQYF TGCGCCAGCAGCCAAGATCGCGCCAGGGGCAGGGATACGCAGTATTTT
TRBJ2-7 . TRBV12-3/TRBV12-4 many CASSPMRKGEQYF TGTGCCAGCAGTCCCATGAGGAAAGGCGAGCAGTACTTC
TRBJ2-7 . TRBV19 many CASSTGARRNEQYF TGTGCCAGTAGTACAGGGGCTCGGAGGAACGAGCAGTACTTC
TRBJ2-3 . TRBV5-1 . CASLHTSTDTQYF TGCGCCAGCCTACACACTAGCACAGATACGCAGTATTTT
TRBJ2-4 . TRBV7-2 . CASSLQGKRAKNIQYF TGTGCCAGCAGCTTACAGGGAAAGCGAGCCAAAAACATTCAGTACTTC
TRBJ2-1 . TRBV4-3 . CASSRASDAYNEQFF TGCGCCAGCAGTCGGGCTAGTGACGCCTACAATGAGCAGTTCTTC
TRBJ2-3 . TRBV7-2 . CASSLVRGLTDTQYF TGTGCCAGCAGCTTAGTGAGGGGCCTCACAGATACGCAGTATTTT
TRBJ1-3 . TRBV29-1 few CSVGSHLSSGNTIYF TGCAGCGTTGGGAGTCACCTGAGCTCTGGAAACACCATATATTTT
TRBJ2-1 . TRBV20-1 . CSAILALGYEQFF TGCAGTGCTATACTCGCACTGGGGTATGAGCAGTTCTTC
TRBJ2-1 TRBD2 TRBV30 . CAWSRSAGFTEQFF TGTGCCTGGAGTAGGTCAGCGGGATTTACTGAGCAGTTCTTC
TRBJ2-1 TRBD2 TRBV15 . CATSSRDYRTSSYNEQFF TGTGCCACCAGCTCCCGGGACTACCGCACGAGCTCCTACAATGAGCAGTTCTTC
TRBJ2-2 TRBD1 TRBV12-3/TRBV12-4 . CASGDRGTGGELFF TGTGCCAGCGGGGACAGGGGGACTGGCGGGGAGCTGTTTTTT
TRBJ2-7 . TRBV7-9 few CASSKGQGNEQYF TGTGCCAGCAGCAAGGGCCAGGGGAACGAGCAGTACTTC
TRBJ2-1 TRBD1 TRBV3-1 few CASSRRTGTGANEQFF TGTGCCAGCAGCCGCAGAACCGGGACAGGGGCAAATGAGCAGTTCTTC
TRBJ2-1 TRBD2 TRBV29-1 few CSVEAPRVLAVYNEQFF TGCAGCGTTGAAGCACCCAGGGTACTAGCGGTGTACAATGAGCAGTTCTTC
TRBJ1-1 . TRBV12-5 few CASGWGSGGQTEAFF TGTGCTAGTGGCTGGGGGTCGGGGGGGCAAACTGAAGCTTTCTTT
TRBJ1-1 . TRBV2 . CASSEWMGATEAFF TGTGCCAGCAGTGAATGGATGGGGGCCACTGAAGCTTTCTTT
TRBJ2-2 . TRBV6-1 . CAIYSGGWRPGELFF TGTGCCATCTACTCTGGGGGTTGGCGACCCGGGGAGCTGTTTTTT
TRBJ2-1 TRBD1 TRBV4-1 . CASSRPGGENEQFF TGCGCCAGCAGCCGCCCAGGGGGTGAGAATGAGCAGTTCTTC
TRBJ2-1 . TRBV7-9 few CASSLGMSYNEQFF TGTGCCAGCAGCTTAGGGATGTCCTACAATGAGCAGTTCTTC
TRBJ1-2 TRBD1 TRBV19 . CASSTTGGAYGYTF TGTGCCAGTAGTACGACAGGGGGAGCCTATGGCTACACCTTC
TRBJ1-4 . TRBV5-1 few CASSLAGVAGEKLFF TGCGCCAGCAGCTTGGCTGGGGTAGCGGGTGAAAAACTGTTTTTT
TRBJ2-3 . TRBV6-5 few CASSYSQGTDTQYF TGTGCCAGCAGTTACTCGCAGGGCACAGATACGCAGTATTTT
TRBJ2-7 . TRBV29-1 . CSVGTGMYEQYF TGCAGCGTAGGAACAGGGATGTACGAGCAGTACTTC